Listed here is a single TCR beta chain. Its antigen is unknown. This record belongs to a study of cytomegalovirus exposure and HLA in healthy donors. Whole-study findings and limits: A few CMV-associated chains proved CMV antigen-specific in vitro. It was about 150 TCR beta chains that were listed as cytomegalovirus-associated. Accounts indicate the classifier identified cytomegalovirus status with strong specificity and sensitivity.

This CDR3 contains 12 residues. J lost 2 bases, V lost 8 bases, and 2 bases had no gene match. Germline V gene lookup returns CDR1 WSHSY and CDR2 SAAADI. TCRdb's copy holds only in-frame clones and misses some; the assay was immunoSEQ multiplex PCR. The table has 120,000 or so clones, 80% to 90% seen once. The source is a woman between 18 and 29 years old in good health and CMV-seronegative. V usage is TRBV10-2 and J usage is TRBJ1-2; TRBD1 matches 7 bases. Sequencing was carried out using PBMCs. The DNA of the CDR3 is TGCGCCAGCGGACAGGCCAACTATGGCTACACCTTC. Translating gives CASGQANYGYTF.